This T cell receptor beta chain was sequenced for a study of cytomegalovirus exposure and HLA in healthy donors. Study as a whole: Unique TCRs from HLA-typed donors, 80 million to 90 million of them, were held in an early data release.

Trimming removed 3 bases at V and 2 bases at J, with 11 bases between. The CDR3 length is 15 residues. Germline CDR1 and CDR2: LNHNV and YYDKDF (reference sequence). This clone is a singleton in its sample. The study ran its PCR with 60 Vbeta and 13 Jbeta primers. Using immunoSEQ multiplex PCR, the repertoire was profiled, and TCRdb retains in-frame clones only, with some absent. Among 100,000 to 150,000 clones listed, roughly 75% were seen once. Material for sequencing was PBMCs. This clonotype was obtained from a man aged 30-40 years in good health and CMV-seropositive. The V and J genes are TRBV15 and TRBJ1-5; no definite D call. The CDR3 protein is CATSSLRGGNQPQHF. The CDR3 DNA follows: TGTGCCACCAGCAGTCTACGGGGAGGCAATCAGCCCCAGCATTTT.